The 31 T cell receptor beta chains given below trace back to one sample, sequenced in a study of cytomegalovirus exposure and HLA in healthy donors. Vbeta (60) and Jbeta (13) primers were used in the PCR. Measured with immunoSEQ multiplex PCR; TCRdb has only the in-frame clones, and not every one. The profile covers more than 45,000 clones, with over 80% appearing a single time and around 1.6% taken by the ten largest. The source material was PBMCs. The origin of the receptors is a man aged 30-40 years in good health and CMV-seronegative.

The chain combines TRBV2 with TRBJ2-5, with 8 bases matching TRBD1. V dropped 6 bases and J dropped 4; count of bases not matched to a gene: 4. This CDR3 has 13 residues. Germline V gene lookup returns CDR1 SNHLY and CDR2 FYNNEI. The CDR3, as DNA: TGTGCCAGCAGATTGGACAGGGTAGAGACCCAGTACTTC. It codes for CASRLDRVETQYF.

In nucleotides, the CDR3 is TGTGCCAGCAGCTTGGGAACGGGGGGGCGTATGGATACGCAGTATTTT. Protein sequence: CASSLGTGGRMDTQYF. The V and J genes are TRBV5-6 and TRBJ2-3; 8 positions match TRBD2. The junction had 9 bases not matched to a gene; V was cut back by 0 bases and J by 6 bases. Germline-derived CDR1 and CDR2 are SGHDT and YYEEEE. The CDR3 has 16 amino acids.

J is TRBJ2-2 and V is TRBV29-1; 8 bases are a match to TRBD1. The CDR3 totals 14 residues. The ends lost 5 bases at V and 0 bases at J; junction bases unmatched: 2. Germline CDR1 reads SQVTM; CDR2 reads ANQGSEA. The CDR3 protein is CSVRQGPNTGELFF. The CDR3 DNA reads as TGCAGCGTTAGACAGGGGCCGAACACCGGGGAGCTGTTTTTT.

As for this clone: The junction does not match germline at one end; this may be a read error. The rearrangement uses TRBV7-7 and TRBJ2-5, with 12 positions matching TRBD2. Germline V gene data show CDR1 as SSHAT and CDR2 as FNYEAQ (reference sequence). The CDR3 has 19 residues. The CDR3 loop is CASSLRLAGEPCVQETQYF. DNA of the CDR3: TGTGCTAGCAGCTTAAGACTAGCGGGGGAGCCATGTGTCCAAGAGACCCAGTACTTC.

With regard to this clone: Other DNA sequences of this sample code for an identical CDR3. The chain carries TRBV2 and TRBJ1-1; possibly TRBD1 for D (6 bases). CDR3 length equals 13 residues. V was pared by 10 bases and J by 1 base, with 13 bases between. Germline CDR1 is SNHLY and CDR2 is FYNNEI. The CDR3 is CANSGVGNTEAFF. The CDR3 DNA sequence: TGTGCCAACTCAGGGGTGGGGAACACTGAAGCTTTCTTT.

This clone occurred once. This chain connects TRBV6-6 to TRBJ1-2; D uncertain. V was trimmed by 6 bases and J by 4 bases, leaving 15 bases between them. Looked up from germline, CDR1 is MNHNY and CDR2 is SVGAGI (reference sequence). This CDR3 is built from 14 residues. CDR3 sequence (DNA): TGTGCCAGCAGAACCCTCGGACGGGGCTATGGCTACACCTTC. Translation: CASRTLGRGYGYTF.

The chain uses TRBV30 and TRBJ2-4; perhaps TRBD2 as D (7 bases). Trimming stripped 1 base from V and 3 bases from J, with 13 bases between. This CDR3 is 15 amino acids long. Germline V gene data show CDR1 as GTSNPN and CDR2 as SVGIG (reference sequence). The CDR3 nucleotides read TGTGCCTGGAGTGATATAGGGGGGGACAAAAACATTCAGTACTTC. As protein: CAWSDIGGDKNIQYF.

This clone was found once. The chain has TRBV7-6 and TRBJ2-1, with D maybe TRBD1 (6 bases). The CDR3 has 14 amino acids. V dropped 1 base and J dropped 8 bases, with 12 bases sitting between them. Germline V CDR1 and CDR2: SGHVS, FNYEAQ. CDR3 DNA sequence: TGTGCCAGCAGCTTAGGAACAGGGAATTATGAGCAGTTCTTC. Translation: CASSLGTGNYEQFF.

The rearrangement links TRBV5-1 to TRBJ2-2; D is perhaps TRBD2 (6 bases). This CDR3 comprises 14 residues. CDR1 is SGHRS, CDR2 YFSETQ, per germline. V was shortened by 3 bases and J by 2 bases, with 8 bases between the two germline ends. The CDR3: CASSWDLNTGELFF. For the CDR3, the DNA is TGCGCCAGCAGCTGGGACTTAAACACCGGGGAGCTGTTTTTT.

V is TRBV4-1 and J is TRBJ1-6; D ambiguous. Germline V gene data show CDR1 as MGHRA and CDR2 as YSYEKL. Trimming cost V 1 base and J 8 bases, with 15 bases left between them. The CDR3 runs 16 residues. This chain's CDR3 is CASSQVPGVSDSPLHF. CDR3 bases: TGCGCCAGCAGCCAAGTGCCAGGTGTAAGTGATTCACCCCTCCACTTT.

The chain has TRBV5-8 and TRBJ1-2; 9 bases are shared with TRBD1. V trimming: 4 bases; J trimming: 4 bases; junction bases outside the gene matches: 8. Germline CDR1 SGHTS, CDR2 YDEGEE. CDR3 length: 15 residues. This CDR3 is CASSVVRTGAYGYTF. CDR3 nucleotide sequence: TGTGCCAGCAGCGTAGTCCGGACAGGGGCCTATGGCTACACCTTC.

The rearrangement joins TRBV6-1 to TRBJ2-3; a possible D gene is TRBD2 (6 bases). V lost 9 bases, J lost 3 bases, and 16 bases lay in between. Germline V gene sequence: CDR1 MNHNS, CDR2 SASEGT. The CDR3 consists of 14 residues. The CDR3 bases are TGTGCCAGGGGTTGGAGGGCCGGTACAGATACGCAGTATTTT. It translates to CARGWRAGTDTQYF.

This chain connects TRBV7-9 to TRBJ2-7; a possible D gene is TRBD2 (5 bases). Germline V CDR1 and CDR2: SEHNR, FQNEAQ (reference sequence). This CDR3 region has 15 residues. V was trimmed by 3 bases and J by 2 bases, leaving 14 bases between them. The CDR3 sequence: CASSFVSGMAYEQYF. Here the CDR3 DNA reads TGTGCCAGCAGCTTTGTTTCGGGGATGGCCTACGAGCAGTACTTC.

V gene TRBV29-1 combines with J gene TRBJ2-7; no clear D gene. V was shortened by 4 bases and J by 3 bases, with 7 bases between the two germline ends. The V gene's germline CDR1 is SQVTM and CDR2 ANQGSEA. The CDR3 covers 11 residues. The CDR3 DNA reads TGCAGCGTTGCAACAGTCTACGAGCAGTACTTC. Translated, it gives CSVATVYEQYF.

This clone came up once. The chain uses TRBV11-2 and TRBJ1-2, with D possibly being TRBD1 (6 bases). V lost 5 bases to trimming and J lost 6 bases, with 10 bases between them. The CDR3 is made up of 12 amino acids. CDR1 SGHAT and CDR2 FQNNGV come from the germline V gene. The DNA of the CDR3 is TGTGCCAGCAGCGTAACAGGGAATGGCTACACCTTC. It translates to CASSVTGNGYTF. Full variable domain (missing parts from reference TRBV11-2 and TRBJ1-2): EAGVAQSPRYKIIEKRQSVAFWCNPISGHATLYWYQQILGQGPKLLIQFQNNGVVDDSQLPKDRFSAERLKGVDSTLKIQPAKLEDSAVYLCASSVTGNGYTFGSGTRLTVV.

V and J are TRBV19 and TRBJ2-5, with D tentatively TRBD1 (6 bases). The J call is doubtful: the DNA matches TRBJ2-7 better. Germline V gene lookup returns CDR1 LNHDA and CDR2 SQIVND (reference sequence). The CDR3 is 14 amino acids. The CDR3 coding sequence is TGTGCCAGTAGTATCAAGACAGGCTCCTACGAGCAGTACTTC. It specifies CASSIKTGSYEQYF.

Sample share makes this clone medium-sized. The V and J genes are TRBV28 and TRBJ2-5; maybe TRBD1 (6 bases). V gave up 8 bases and J gave up 2 bases, with 18 bases separating them. The CDR3 extends over 15 amino acids. Per germline, CDR1 MDHEN and CDR2 SYDVKM. The CDR3, as DNA: TGTGCCAGCCTGAGTCCAGCAGGGGTACAAGAGACCCAGTACTTC. Its protein product is CASLSPAGVQETQYF. Full variable domain (rest looked up from reference TRBV28 and TRBJ2-5): DVKVTQSSRYLVKRTGEKVFLECVQDMDHENMFWYRQDPGLGLRLIYFSYDVKMKEKGDIPEGYSVSREKKERFSLILESASTNQTSMYLCASLSPAGVQETQYFGPGTRLLVL.

The chain combines TRBV29-1 with TRBJ2-3; 8 bases line up with TRBD1. Germline V lookup: CDR1 SQVTM, CDR2 ANQGSEA. The CDR3 runs 15 residues. The V segment lost 4 bases and the J segment 0 bases; nucleotides outside the gene matches: 6. The CDR3 DNA reads as TGCAGCGTTGTGCGGACAGGGAAAAGCACAGATACGCAGTATTTT. Protein product: CSVVRTGKSTDTQYF.

In its sample, this clone was seen once. J is TRBJ1-5 and V is TRBV2; D is uncertain. Germline V lookup: CDR1 SNHLY, CDR2 FYNNEI. Trimming took 6 bases from V and 0 from J, leaving 6 bases between them. The CDR3 loop spans 13 amino acids. This chain's CDR3 is CASRGDSNQPQHF. In nucleotides, the CDR3 is TGTGCCAGCAGAGGAGATAGCAATCAGCCCCAGCATTTT.

This clone occurred once. This sequence joins TRBV29-1 and TRBJ1-1, with D tentatively TRBD1 (5 bases). Germline loops: CDR1 SQVTM, CDR2 ANQGSEA. The CDR3 consists of 13 residues. Trimming cost V 7 bases and J 0 bases, with 12 bases left between them. CDR3: CSAPTAMNTEAFF. In nucleotides, the CDR3 is TGCAGCGCCCCGACAGCTATGAACACTGAAGCTTTCTTT.

The rearrangement uses TRBV2 and TRBJ1-1; D uncertain. The CDR3 contains 15 residues. Trimming removed 2 bases at V and 2 bases at J, with 12 bases between. Looked up from germline, CDR1 is SNHLY and CDR2 is FYNNEI. CDR3 in DNA: TGTGCCAGCAGTGAATTCTGGGCAATCAACACTGAAGCTTTCTTT. Its translation is CASSEFWAINTEAFF.

For this clone: The junction and the germline gene differ at one end; a read error may be behind it. The identical CDR3 is also encoded by other nucleotide sequences in the sample. The chain links TRBV7-2 to TRBJ2-5; TRBD2 aligns across 7 bases. CDR1 and CDR2 (germline): SGHTA, FQGNSA. The CDR3 length is 16 residues. The CDR3 loop reads CASSLGVGGVKETQYF. CDR3 coding DNA: TGTGCCAGCAGCTTAGGAGTGGGGGGGGTAAAAGAGACCCAATACTTC.

The CDR3 is CASSEINPSAGELFF. Written as DNA, the CDR3 is TGTGCCAGCAGTGAAATCAACCCCTCCGCGGGGGAGCTGTTTTTT. The chain is built from TRBV6-1 and TRBJ2-2; D ambiguous. The CDR3 spans 15 residues. Trimming left V 2 bases short and J 8 bases short, with 15 bases between. The germline V gene has CDR1 MNHNS and CDR2 SASEGT.

The V and J genes are TRBV7-6 and TRBJ2-1; 11 bases are a match to TRBD1. Trimming took 2 bases from V and 8 from J; bases not matched to a gene: 11. Looked up from germline, CDR1 is SGHVS and CDR2 is FNYEAQ. The CDR3 consists of 17 residues. The CDR3, as DNA: TGTGCCAGCAGCTTACCACGGGAAGGGACAGGGGGTTATGAGCAGTTCTTC. The encoded protein is CASSLPREGTGGYEQFF.

The chain combines TRBV7-9 with TRBJ2-7; 7 nucleotides agree with TRBD2. The CDR3 is 14 residues long. Trimming removed 6 bases from V and 1 base from J; junction bases left unmatched: 6. CDR1 and CDR2 from the germline V gene are SEHNR and FQNEAQ (reference sequence). The chain's CDR3 is CASSWGGSSYEQYF. The CDR3 DNA is TGTGCCAGCAGTTGGGGGGGTTCATCCTACGAGCAGTACTTC. The full variable domain, its missing parts supplied by reference TRBV7-9 and TRBJ2-7, is DTGVSQNPRHKITKRGQNVTFRCDPISEHNRLYWYRQTLGQGPEFLTYFQNEAQLEKSRLLSDRFSAERPKGSFSTLEIQRTEQGDSAMYLCASSWGGSSYEQYFGPGTRLTVT.

The chain has TRBV5-1 and TRBJ2-1, with 7 bases that match TRBD1. The CDR3 runs 14 residues. The germline CDR1 and CDR2 sequences are SGHRS and YFSETQ. V gave up 4 bases and J gave up 1 base; unmatched junction bases: 2. This chain's CDR3 is CASSNRGSYNEQFF. The CDR3 coding sequence is TGCGCCAGCAGCAACAGGGGTTCCTACAATGAGCAGTTCTTC.

The V call is TRBV10-3, the J call TRBJ2-1, with a possible D match to TRBD1 (5 bases). The germline gives CDR1 ENHRY, CDR2 SYGVKD. The CDR3 length is 11 residues. V was clipped by 0 bases and J by 12 bases, with 6 bases between them. The DNA for the CDR3 is TGTGCCATCAGTGAGTCCCAGGGGCAGTTCTTC. Its protein is CAISESQGQFF.

This clone was seen a single time. The V and J genes are TRBV19 and TRBJ2-7, with 8 bases matching TRBD2. Germline values: CDR1 LNHDA, CDR2 SQIVND (reference sequence). V shed 7 bases and J 2 bases; nucleotides not matched to a gene: 7. This CDR3 has 14 residues. The CDR3 bases are TGTGCCAGTACCGGGGGGGGCCAGCCCTACGAGCAGTACTTC. It specifies CASTGGGQPYEQYF.

J is TRBJ1-4 and V is TRBV5-6; D is unclear. Trimming left V 1 base short and J 8 bases short, with 15 bases between. There are 15 residues in the CDR3. Germline-derived CDR1 and CDR2 are SGHDT and YYEEEE. The CDR3 bases are TGTGCCAGCAGCTTGAACGGCAGGTTATTAGAAAAACTGTTTTTT. Translation: CASSLNGRLLEKLFF.

This clone was recorded a few times. The gene calls are TRBV6-5 and TRBJ2-1, with 12 bases aligning to TRBD2. V lost 5 bases to trimming and J lost 7 bases; unmatched junction nucleotides: 6. This CDR3 has 15 amino acids. Germline CDR1 is MNHEY and CDR2 is SVGAGI. The DNA of the CDR3 is TGTGCCAGCAGTAAAGGACTAGCGGGGATTAATGAGCAGTTCTTC. Its protein is CASSKGLAGINEQFF.

V is TRBV13 and J is TRBJ2-4, with 7 bases fitting TRBD1. The CDR3 totals 16 residues. The germline V gene encodes CDR1 PRHDT and CDR2 FYEKMQ (reference sequence). After removal of 4 bases from V and 0 bases from J, the junction contained 6 bases not matched to a gene. The CDR3 reads CASSSGQVLAKNIQYF. For the CDR3, the DNA is TGTGCCAGCAGCTCAGGACAGGTCCTAGCCAAAAACATTCAGTACTTC.